Sequencing of this T cell receptor (beta chain) was carried out in a study of spatial heterogeneity in lung cancer. The V gene lost 4 bases and the J gene lost 2 bases, with 16 bases spanning the gap. The CDR3 runs to 16 residues. CDR1 is SGHDT and CDR2 is YYEEEE in the germline V gene. TCRdb re-analysed the 5' RACE reads in MiXCR, keeping a single row per CDR3 protein. Seen here are some 78,000 distinct CDR3 sequences, 8% observed once, and the top ten hold roughly 6.4%. Findings of the study overall: Compared with follow-up, resection was when ubiquitous expanded tumor TCRs appeared in blood more.

Time point: sample taken at primary tumor resection. Material for sequencing was whole RNA from tumor, nontumor lung or frozen PBMC, left unsorted. In this sample, this clonotype turned up many times. Its antigen is not identified. This sequence was found in a male donor with early-stage non-small cell lung cancer. The sequencing here drew on PBMCs, taken at surgery. The chain carries TRBV5-6 and TRBJ2-1, with D tentatively TRBD1 (5 bases). CDR3 sequence: CASSPRAFSAYNEQFF. CDR3 DNA sequence: TGTGCCAGCAGCCCCAGGGCCTTCTCGGCCTACAATGAGCAGTTCTTC.